Listed below are T cell receptor beta chains from one sample, sequenced in a study of cytomegalovirus exposure and HLA in healthy donors. The data were produced by immunoSEQ multiplex PCR, yet TCRdb's version contains in-frame clones alone and is incomplete. The profile shows around 67,000 clones, 55% to 80% of them singletons. Material: PBMCs. The receptors originated from a woman between 50 and 59 years old in good health and CMV-seronegative. The CDR3 runs from the conserved cysteine through the conserved F or W. A D gene is named only where the DNA matches it firmly. Clone size is not always given. Where it is, it says once, few, many or a class for expanded clones.

>.|TRBV5-1|14|.|TRBJ1-2
CASRSGALKDGYTF
TGCGCCAGCAGGTCAGGCGCGTTGAAAGATGGCTACACCTTC
>.|TRBV4-1|19|.|TRBJ1-1
CASSQDGVEIRGKNTEAFF
TGCGCCAGCAGCCAAGACGGGGTAGAGATCAGGGGAAAGAACACTGAAGCTTTCTTT
>.|TRBV4-2|16|TRBD1|TRBJ1-2
CASSHLPGQGNYGYTF
TGTGCCAGCAGCCACCTTCCGGGACAGGGGAACTATGGCTACACCTTC
>once|TRBV7-8|16|.|TRBJ1-3
CASSSFSGSSGNTIYF
TGTGCCAGCAGCTCCTTCTCTGGCAGCTCTGGAAACACCATATATTTT
>once|TRBV5-6|13|TRBD1|TRBJ1-2
CASSLQGNYGYTF
TGTGCCAGCAGCCTACAGGGGAACTATGGCTACACCTTC
>.|TRBV18|15|TRBD2|TRBJ2-7
CASSPGGARSYEQYF
TGTGCCAGCTCGCCGGGAGGGGCTAGGTCCTACGAGCAGTACTTC
>.|TRBV14|12|TRBD2|TRBJ2-3
CASGLAPDTQYF
TGTGCCAGCGGACTAGCCCCAGATACGCAGTATTTT
>.|TRBV19|16|.|TRBJ2-1
CASTSREYSVRNEQFF
TGTGCCAGTACGAGCAGGGAATATTCCGTAAGGAATGAGCAGTTCTTC
>few|TRBV18|12|TRBD1|TRBJ1-2
CASSQGAGGYTF
TGTGCCAGCTCACAGGGGGCCGGCGGCTACACCTTC
>.|TRBV4-1|17|.|TRBJ2-1
CASSQEVWRGANNEQFF
TGCGCCAGCAGCCAAGAAGTTTGGCGGGGTGCAAACAATGAGCAGTTCTTC
>.|TRBV12-5|21|.|TRBJ2-7
CASGLKAGRRGIQTTHYEQYF
TGTGCTAGTGGTTTGAAGGCGGGGCGCAGGGGGATCCAAACGACTCACTACGAGCAGTACTTC
>.|TRBV7-9|13|.|TRBJ1-4
CASSPTEGQKLFF
TGTGCCAGCAGCCCCACGGAGGGTCAAAAACTGTTTTTT
>few|TRBV2|13|.|TRBJ1-1
CASTLGRGVWAFF
TGTGCCAGCACCCTGGGCAGGGGAGTCTGGGCTTTCTTT
>.|TRBV5-1|13|.|TRBJ2-7
CASSPGEPYEQYF
TGCGCCAGCAGCCCCGGTGAGCCCTACGAGCAGTACTTC
>.|TRBV25-1|13|.|TRBJ1-2
CASTLDKAYGYTF
TGTGCCAGCACCTTAGACAAAGCCTATGGCTACACCTTC
>.|TRBV7-3|15|TRBD2|TRBJ2-1
CASSQTGGGPAEQFF
TGTGCCAGCAGCCAAACTGGGGGAGGGCCGGCGGAGCAGTTCTTC
>.|TRBV25-1|15|.|TRBJ1-1
CASSLTLARYTEAFF
TGTGCCAGCAGTCTTACGCTGGCCCGATACACTGAAGCTTTCTTT
>.|TRBV12-5|16|TRBD1|TRBJ2-3
CASGSRQGRSTDTQYF
TGTGCTAGTGGTTCCCGACAGGGACGGAGCACAGATACGCAGTATTTT
>.|TRBV15|20|TRBD2|TRBJ2-6
CATSRDMGLAGGYGANVLTF
TGTGCCACCAGCAGAGATATGGGACTAGCGGGGGGATATGGGGCCAACGTCCTGACTTTC
>.|TRBV5-1|16|.|TRBJ2-6
CASSPYNSSGANVLTF
TGCGCCAGCAGCCCCTACAACAGCTCTGGGGCCAACGTCCTGACTTTC
>.|TRBV6-5|15|.|TRBJ1-1
CASRLPGGGGTEAFF
TGTGCCAGCAGGCTTCCTGGGGGAGGAGGGACTGAAGCTTTCTTT
>.|TRBV5-1|13|.|TRBJ2-5
CASNGGRQETQYF
TGCGCCAGCAACGGAGGCCGTCAAGAGACCCAGTACTTC
>.|TRBV6-1|14|TRBD1|TRBJ1-4
CASSAGTANEKLFF
TGTGCCAGCAGCGCCGGGACAGCAAATGAAAAACTGTTTTTT
>.|TRBV29-1|17|TRBD2|TRBJ2-1
CSVEFGRLAEKYNEQFF
TGCAGCGTTGAATTTGGTCGGCTAGCGGAAAAATACAATGAGCAGTTCTTC
>.|TRBV2|15|TRBD2|TRBJ2-1
CASSVSLAGVNEQFF
TGTGCCAGCAGTGTGTCGCTAGCGGGAGTTAATGAGCAGTTCTTC
>.|TRBV7-2|15|.|TRBJ1-5
CASSLNPGMNQPQHF
TGTGCCAGCAGCTTAAATCCAGGGATGAATCAGCCCCAGCATTTT
>.|TRBV4-1|15|TRBD1|TRBJ1-2
CASSQDRAGGYGYTF
TGCGCCAGCAGCCAAGATAGGGCAGGGGGATACGGCTACACCTTC
>few|TRBV30|14|.|TRBJ1-2
CASQVGTNSVDYTF
TGTGCCTCGCAGGTGGGGACAAACTCGGTCGACTACACCTTC
>few|TRBV4-1|17|TRBD1|TRBJ1-4
CASSQTGTGEAGEKLFF
TGCGCCAGCAGCCAGACCGGGACAGGGGAGGCGGGTGAAAAACTGTTTTTT
>.|TRBV5-5|15|TRBD2|TRBJ2-1
CASSLVAGGGNEQFF
TGTGCCAGCAGCTTGGTGGCGGGAGGGGGCAATGAGCAGTTCTTC
>.|TRBV15|13|.|TRBJ1-1
CATSNAGNTEAFF
TGTGCCACCAGCAACGCGGGGAACACTGAAGCTTTCTTT
>.|TRBV5-1|13|.|TRBJ2-1
CASSLGLANEQFF
TGCGCCAGCAGCTTGGGGCTAGCCAATGAGCAGTTCTTC
>.|TRBV9|14|TRBD2|TRBJ2-5
CASSARDYSETQYF
TGTGCCAGCAGCGCCCGGGACTATTCGGAGACCCAGTACTTC
>once|TRBV19|16|TRBD2|TRBJ2-1
CASSVREAGAGNEQFF
TGTGCCAGTAGTGTTCGTGAAGCGGGAGCCGGGAATGAGCAGTTCTTC
>.|TRBV6-6|15|.|TRBJ2-7
CASSYSGGVGYEQYF
TGTGCCAGCAGTTACTCCGGGGGTGTGGGCTACGAGCAGTACTTC
>.|TRBV2|12|.|TRBJ1-2
CASRLTVHGYTF
TGTGCCAGCAGATTAACGGTGCATGGCTACACCTTC
>.|TRBV30|14|.|TRBJ2-2
CAWSTGLGAGELFF
TGTGCCTGGAGTACGGGACTTGGCGCCGGGGAGCTGTTTTTT
>.|TRBV16|15|TRBD1|TRBJ1-3
CASSPRQGYGNTIYF
TGTGCCAGCAGCCCTCGACAGGGGTACGGAAACACCATATATTTT
>.|TRBV6-5|15|TRBD1|TRBJ2-7
CASSYRTGPPYEQYF
TGTGCCAGCAGTTACCGGACAGGGCCTCCCTACGAGCAGTACTTC
>.|TRBV30|13|TRBD1|TRBJ2-7
CARGRQGIHEQYF
TGTGCCCGGGGCAGACAGGGGATTCACGAGCAGTACTTC
>few|TRBV4-3|17|TRBD1|TRBJ1-5
CASSPGTDSYSNQPQHF
TGCGCCAGCAGCCCCGGGACAGATAGCTATAGCAATCAGCCCCAGCATTTT
>.|TRBV27|16|.|TRBJ2-7
CASSLFAGRSSYEQYF
TGTGCCAGCAGTTTATTTGCGGGCCGGAGCTCCTACGAGCAGTACTTC
>.|TRBV9|14|TRBD2|TRBJ2-2
CASSVGGDTGELFF
TGTGCCAGCAGCGTTGGGGGGGACACCGGGGAGCTGTTTTTT
>.|TRBV9|14|TRBD1|TRBJ1-1
CASRTGNMNTEAFF
TGTGCCAGCAGGACAGGGAACATGAACACTGAAGCTTTCTTT
>.|TRBV2|13|.|TRBJ1-1
CASSAGVNTEAFF
TGTGCCAGCAGTGCGGGAGTGAACACTGAAGCTTTCTTT
>few|TRBV6-5|15|TRBD2|TRBJ2-1
CATKLQRSGRNEQFF
TGTGCCACCAAACTCCAAAGAAGCGGGAGAAATGAGCAGTTCTTC